This T cell receptor beta chain was sequenced for a study of T cell responses to AZD1222 COVID-19 vaccine. Study conclusions and caveats: The study reported that nearly half of spike-specific TCRs target unmutated variant regions. Donors were chiefly white British, with a greater number of females, and clonal diversity was perhaps underestimated.

Remarks on this clone: Antigen specificity is unknown.

V dropped 6 bases and J dropped 8 bases, with 7 bases sitting between them. The CDR3 runs 11 residues. This table comes from immunoSEQ multiplex PCR, and its TCRdb copy is limited to in-frame clones, with some not included. Of 80,000 to 95,000 clones listed, about 90% are singletons. The sequence was obtained from an adult in good health. The V gene is TRBV12-3 or TRBV12-4, the J gene TRBJ2-2, with D hard to call. The material was peripheral blood, obtained on day 0 of AZD1222 vaccination. The CDR3 DNA reads as TGTGCCAGCAGATACCGGGGGGAGCTGTTTTTT. Protein product: CASRYRGELFF.